These 18 T cell receptor beta chains came from one sample sequenced in a study of T cell repertoires in cytomegalovirus infection. TCRdb re-derived calls from the reads in MiXCR, one entry per CDR3 protein. The sample yields 900,000 to 950,000 distinct CDR3 sequences, roughly 30% seen once. The antigens these receptors bind are not known. The sample here was cultured CD8+ T cells from PBMCs, taken from culture after CMV antigen stimulation. Every receptor here comes from a human donor in good health (CMV status not recorded). Some clones in this sample may be carry-over from other donors' samples.

This clonotype was seen once. This sequence joins TRBV7-6 and TRBJ2-2; the match to TRBD1 covers 8 bases. The V gene's germline CDR1 is SGHVS and CDR2 FNYEAQ. The ends lost 5 bases at V and 4 bases at J; junction bases unmatched: 6. The CDR3 sequence is 15 residues long. DNA for the CDR3: TGTGCCAGCAGCCAGGACAGGGTGGCCACCGGGGAGCTGTTTTTT. Translating it yields CASSQDRVATGELFF.

The chain combines TRBV28 with TRBJ1-2; no clear D. Germline V gene sequence: CDR1 MDHEN, CDR2 SYDVKM. CDR3 length: 14 residues. The ends were cut back, 6 bases at V and 4 bases at J, with 15 bases in the middle. In DNA, the CDR3 is TGTGCCAGCAGCCCCAAGGAGGGAGGCTATGGCTACACCTTC. Protein: CASSPKEGGYGYTF.

This chain joins TRBV5-6 and TRBJ2-3, with 11 bases aligning to TRBD2. Germline CDR1 reads SGHDT; CDR2 reads YYEEEE. The CDR3 is 16 residues long. V gave up 3 bases and J gave up 5 bases; unmatched junction bases: 8. The CDR3 spells CASSSLSGGALDTQYF. CDR3 bases: TGTGCCAGCAGCTCTCTTAGCGGGGGGGCCCTAGATACGCAGTATTTT.

This clonotype was picked up a small number of times. One base away lies a much larger clone, so this may be a sequencing read error. V usage is TRBV7-6 and J usage is TRBJ2-1; perhaps D is TRBD1 or TRBD2 (6 bases each). This CDR3 contains 16 residues. The germline gives CDR1 SGHVS, CDR2 FNYEAQ. DNA of the CDR3: TGTGTCAGCAGCGCCAGTTCACAGGGAGGTTTATATGAGCAGTTCTTC. Translating it yields CVSSASSQGGLYEQFF.

This clonotype came up a few times. A read error may produce the germline difference seen at one junction end. This rearrangement joins TRBV4-1 to TRBJ2-2; D might be TRBD2 (5 bases). This CDR3 comprises 15 residues. Germline V gene sequence: CDR1 MGHRA, CDR2 YSYEKL. CDR3 nucleotide sequence: TGCGCCAGCAGTCAAGAAGGGCTAGCTACCGGGGAGCTGTTTTTT. Its protein product is CASSQEGLATGELFF.

In this sample, this clonotype turned up a few times. The chain is built from TRBV7-8 and TRBJ1-5; D is perhaps TRBD1 (6 bases). V shed 4 bases and J shed 6 bases, with 10 bases lying between them. Germline V gives CDR1 SGHVS, CDR2 FQNEAQ. The length of the CDR3 is 13 residues. The CDR3 region has the DNA TGTGCCAGCAGCTCCCTGGGGGCTCAGCCCCAGCATTTT. Protein: CASSSLGAQPQHF.

As for this clonotype: A clone one base away is much larger, so this may be a read error. This rearrangement joins TRBV7-6 to TRBJ2-1; possibly TRBD1 or TRBD2 for D (5 bases each). Germline loops: CDR1 SGHVS, CDR2 FNYEAQ. The length of the CDR3 is 14 residues. V was shortened by 2 bases and J by 6 bases, with 11 bases between the two germline ends. CDR3 residues: CASSLWGSGNEQFF. The CDR3 coding sequence is TGTGCCAGCAGCTTATGGGGCAGCGGCAATGAGCAGTTCTTC.

The table lists this clonotype with many counts. V and J are TRBV27 and TRBJ1-2, with unresolved D. The V end lost 0 bases, the J end lost 4 bases, and 6 bases lay between the germline ends. The CDR3 totals 13 residues. CDR1 is MNHEY, CDR2 SMNVEV, per germline (reference sequence). CDR3 sequence (DNA): TGTGCCAGCAGTTTATCTAAACGCTATGGCTACACCTTC. This translates into CASSLSKRYGYTF.

V is TRBV2 and J is TRBJ1-1; a possible D gene is TRBD1 (5 bases). CDR1 is SNHLY and CDR2 is FYNNEI in the germline V gene. Trimming left V 1 base short and J 3 bases short, with 18 bases between. This CDR3 is 17 amino acids long. The CDR3 DNA sequence: TGTGCCAGCAGTGAAGTCGTCTTGCCAGGGATCGACACTGAAGCTTTCTTT. Protein: CASSEVVLPGIDTEAFF.

CDR3 in amino acids: CASSLEGSDNEQFF. In DNA form, the CDR3 reads TGTGCCAGCAGCTTGGAGGGCAGTGACAATGAGCAGTTCTTC. This chain connects TRBV5-5 to TRBJ2-1; D is unclear. The CDR3 loop spans 14 amino acids. The germline V gene encodes CDR1 SGHKS and CDR2 YYEKEE (reference sequence). The germline V and J ends were trimmed by 0 bases and 5 bases, with 9 bases remaining between them.

V is TRBV7-9 and J is TRBJ2-5, with a tentative D call TRBD1 (5 bases). Germline-derived CDR1 and CDR2 are SEHNR and FQNEAQ (reference sequence). The V gene lost 8 bases and the J gene lost 4 bases, with 14 bases spanning the gap. The CDR3 is made up of 13 amino acids. Here the CDR3 reads CASGAPSGETQYF. The CDR3 region has the DNA TGTGCCAGCGGGGCACCCTCGGGAGAGACCCAGTACTTC.

V usage is TRBV10-1 and J usage is TRBJ2-3; D is unresolved. This CDR3 region has 13 residues. V was cut by 8 bases and J by 0 bases, with 9 bases left in between. Germline values: CDR1 WNHNN, CDR2 SYGVQD (reference sequence). In nucleotides, the CDR3 is TGCGCCAGCCGTAATAGGAGCACAGATACGCAGTATTTT. This codes for CASRNRSTDTQYF.

Of note for this clonotype: Being one base from a much bigger clone, this may be a read error. The chain carries TRBV7-2 and TRBJ1-5, with D perhaps TRBD1 (5 bases). The CDR3 runs 15 residues. The germline V gene has CDR1 SGHTA and CDR2 FQGNSA. CDR3 sequence (DNA): TGTGCCAGCTGCTTAGCGCTGGGGCGGGGTCAGCCCCAGCATTTT. Amino acid sequence: CASCLALGRGQPQHF.

The genes are TRBV5-1 and TRBJ2-3; D is uncertain. V lost 0 bases and J 0 bases, leaving 17 bases between the germline ends. The CDR3 spans 18 residues. Germline CDR1 and CDR2: SGHRS and YFSETQ. CDR3 in amino acids: CASSLASSLFRSTDTQYF. CDR3 DNA: TGCGCCAGCAGCTTGGCGTCTTCACTGTTCAGAAGCACAGATACGCAGTATTTT.

The rearrangement joins TRBV5-6 to TRBJ2-3; D gene unclear. The CDR3 has 14 amino acids. V lost 6 bases, J lost 1 base, and 12 bases lay in between. The germline V gene has CDR1 SGHDT and CDR2 YYEEEE. Here the CDR3 reads CASTEGLGTDTQYF. The CDR3 coding sequence is TGTGCCAGCACTGAAGGGCTTGGCACAGATACGCAGTATTTT.

The chain employs TRBV6-5 and TRBJ2-7; a possible D gene is TRBD1 (6 bases). The germline V gene has CDR1 MNHEY and CDR2 SVGAGI. The CDR3 totals 15 residues. V lost 8 bases and J 0 bases, leaving 17 bases between the germline ends. The DNA of the CDR3 is TGTGCCAGCGCGCCAGGGGCACCTCTCTCCTACGAGCAGTACGTC. This sequence encodes CASAPGAPLSYEQYV.

This clonotype was detected only a few times. This rearrangement joins TRBV10-3 to TRBJ1-2, with TRBD1 matching over 8 bases. The J segment lost 6 bases and the V segment lost 7 bases, leaving 13 bases of the junction unmatched. Germline V gene lookup returns CDR1 ENHRY and CDR2 SYGVKD. CDR3 length: 15 amino acids. The CDR3 bases are TGTGCCATCACCCCGGGAGGACAGGGACCGGATGGCTACACCTTC. It yields the protein CAITPGGQGPDGYTF.

The J gene is TRBJ2-1, the V gene TRBV10-3; 8 bases map to TRBD2. The CDR3 runs to 15 residues. Unmatched junction bases numbered 4, after V lost 2 bases and J lost 4 bases. Per germline, CDR1 ENHRY and CDR2 SYGVKD. CDR3 residues: CAISEEGGGYNEQFF. Here the CDR3 DNA reads TGTGCCATCAGTGAGGAGGGCGGGGGGTACAATGAGCAGTTCTTC.